This TCR beta chain was sequenced for a study of cytomegalovirus exposure and HLA in healthy donors (dated by TCRdb to 2015 to 2018). Regarding the research as a whole: According to a later analysis, the approximately 130 validation repertoires were produced on the same platform as the roughly 600 repertoires of the first cohort. In addition to the first cohort of approximately 650 subjects, a separate validation cohort of approximately 110 different subjects was used. The study was designed to test whether signatures of past pathogen exposure could be identified by cataloging public T cell receptors. The study combined high-throughput TCR immunosequencing, statistical association of individual TCRs with disease status, and machine learning to predict cytomegalovirus infection status.

Receptor amplification or capture employed the immunoSEQ multiplex PCR assay. Under the source paper's analysis protocol: A statistical classification framework was built for diagnosing cytomegalovirus status from the catalog of TCR beta chain sequences. Imported from immuneACCESS, the table was reduced by TCRdb to in-frame sequences with V and J called. These copies leave out some clones; in studies compared against another copy, an unresolved V gene accounts for under half, and the cause of the remainder is not known. The V and J calls and clone size come from that table; D and trimming were worked out from the DNA. Counted in this sample were approximately 100,000 clones; more than 75% of them appeared once. The ten largest account for around 6% of the sample. According to the germline V gene (reference sequence), CDR1 reads SEHNR and CDR2 reads FQNEAQ. Compared with germline, V lacks 2 bases and J lacks 5 bases; bases without a gene match: 8. The CDR3 covers 15 residues, taking in both the cysteine and the phenylalanine. The CDR3 DNA has 45 bases and is translated from base 1.

Turning to this clone: The antigen it binds to is not known. Base qualities were left out, and no much larger clone turns up one base away.

Separate from the approximately 700-subject first cohort, the validation cohort of 90 to 150 subjects was the group to which the donors belonged. What the research found in general, with its limitations: Most TCR sequences were observed very rarely across donors, whereas some public TCRs were present in many individuals. A later analysis lacked HLA typing for the validation cohort, so it scored co-occurrence in that cohort across all 120 or so repertoires. In the study, around 150 TCR beta chains were listed as associated with cytomegalovirus. A later analysis found that TCRs clustered in the first cohort also tended to co-occur in the 95 to 150 validation repertoires, with about 94% of cluster scores above 0. The authors suggested that the approach could potentially be generalized to other disease states and immunological phenotypes. In vitro tests confirmed that a few of the cytomegalovirus-associated TCR beta chains recognize cytomegalovirus antigens. The classifier was reported to diagnose cytomegalovirus status with high specificity and sensitivity in both the original cohort and the validation cohort.

The rearrangement joined TRBV7-9 to TRBJ2-7; 8 middle bases align to TRBD1. The TCR sequence derives from a man aged 18 to 29 in good health and CMV-seropositive. The sequencing input was PBMCs. The base sequence is TGTGCCAGCAGCTTACTAGGCCAGGGGGCACACGAGCAGTACTTC. It codes for CASSLLGQGAHEQYF.